This TCR beta chain stems from a study of OX40 agonist ivuxolimab in advanced cancers. The CDR3 has 18 amino acids. From germline, CDR1 is SGHTA and CDR2 FQGNSA. V lost 1 base and J lost 0; bases outside the gene matches: 8. The method was immunoSEQ multiplex PCR; TCRdb's version includes in-frame clones alone and lacks a portion of them. Of over 70,000 clones listed, 90% are singletons. Material: CD4+ or CD8+ T cells sorted from blood, obtained in a trial of the OX40 agonist ivuxolimab. The V call is TRBV7-2, the J call TRBJ2-1; 8 nucleotides line up with TRBD2. This receptor was identified in an adult with an advanced solid tumor such as melanoma, head and neck, liver or kidney cancer. In DNA, the CDR3 is TGTGCCAGCAGCTTAGTCCCGCCCCGGGAGGGCTCCTACAATGAGCAGTTCTTC. Translated, it gives CASSLVPPREGSYNEQFF.